This entry is about one T cell receptor (beta chain). This sample is part of a study of blood T cell repertoires in COVID-19. Overall study: The origin of the acute and convalescent COVID-19 samples was the United States, Italy and Spain.

This table comes from immunoSEQ multiplex PCR, and its TCRdb copy is limited to in-frame clones, with some not included. The table records fewer than 85,000 clones, roughly 88% of them present only once. The V end was cut by 5 bases, the J end by 5 bases, with 10 bases between. The CDR3 totals 13 residues. CDR1 GTSNPN and CDR2 SVGIG come from the germline V gene (reference sequence). The source material was peripheral blood. The source is a man in his fifties with active COVID-19. This chain joins TRBV30 and TRBJ1-6, with a possible D match to TRBD1 (5 bases). The CDR3 DNA follows: TGTGCCTGGGAACACAGGAATAATTCACCCCTCCACTTT. It translates to CAWEHRNNSPLHF.